What follows are 24 T cell receptor beta chains derived from one specimen sequenced in a study of T cell responses to AZD1222 COVID-19 vaccine. The table came from immunoSEQ multiplex PCR; TCRdb's copy has only in-frame clones and leaves some out. The table has about 140,000 clones, around 92% seen once. This specimen was peripheral blood, taken on day 0 of AZD1222 vaccination. These receptors were collected from an adult in good health.

This clone was counted only a few times. V usage is TRBV7-3 and J usage is TRBJ2-1; D uncertain. Trimming cost V 4 bases and J 5 bases, with 9 bases left between them. The CDR3 has 13 residues. Germline loops: CDR1 SGHTA, CDR2 FQGTGA. CDR3 DNA sequence: TGTGCCAGCAGCTCCCCGGCGGACAATGAGCAGTTCTTC. Residues: CASSSPADNEQFF.

CDR3 sequence (DNA): TGTGCCAGCAGCCTCGGTCAGGGGGGGATGCACGAGCAGTACTTC. Amino acid sequence: CASSLGQGGMHEQYF. The chain recombines TRBV7-6 with TRBJ2-7; D is possibly TRBD1 or TRBD2 (7 bases each). Looked up from germline, CDR1 is SGHVS and CDR2 is FNYEAQ. V lost 5 bases and J 5 bases, leaving 19 bases between the germline ends. This CDR3 has 15 amino acids.

The rearrangement links TRBV5-1 to TRBJ2-7; D might be TRBD1 or TRBD2, each matching 6 bases. V was shortened by 0 bases and J by 5 bases, with 15 bases between the two germline ends. Germline CDR1 is SGHRS and CDR2 is YFSETQ. The CDR3 has 15 amino acids. As DNA, the CDR3 is TGCGCCAGCAGCTTGGGCGGTGGAGGGGGAAACGAGCAGTACTTC. Protein product: CASSLGGGGGNEQYF. The whole variable domain, filled in from reference TRBV5-1 and TRBJ2-7, reads KAGVTQTPRYLIKTRGQQVTLSCSPISGHRSVSWYQQTPGQGLQFLFEYFSETQRNKGNFPGRFSGRQFSNSRSEMNVSTLELGDSALYLCASSLGGGGGNEQYFGPGTRLTVT.

The CDR3 region is CATYPAGGLSSYEQYF. In nucleotides, the CDR3 is TGTGCCACCTACCCAGCGGGGGGCCTAAGCTCCTACGAGCAGTACTTC. The chain uses TRBV27 and TRBJ2-7; 9 bases fit TRBD2. V was clipped by 10 bases and J by 0 bases; unmatched bases: 13. The CDR3 runs to 16 residues. CDR1 and CDR2 (germline): MNHEY, SMNVEV (reference sequence).

V and J are TRBV13 and TRBJ2-7, with D perhaps matching TRBD2 (5 bases). There are 11 residues in the CDR3. Germline CDR1 PRHDT, CDR2 FYEKMQ (reference sequence). V was shortened by 5 bases and J by 4 bases, with 6 bases between the two germline ends. The CDR3 DNA is TGTGCCAGCAGCGGAGGATACGAGCAGTACTTC. It translates to CASSGGYEQYF.

The chain is built from TRBV25-1 and TRBJ1-2, with 10 bases lining up with TRBD1. There are 12 residues in the CDR3. V was pared by 5 bases and J by 8 bases, with 2 bases of the junction left unmatched. The germline V gene encodes CDR1 MGHDK and CDR2 SYGVNS. The DNA for the CDR3 is TGTGCCAGCAGTTGGACAGGGGGAGGCTACACCTTC. This codes for CASSWTGGGYTF.

V usage is TRBV6-1 and J usage is TRBJ1-4; 7 nucleotides align to TRBD1. J gave up 5 bases and V 3 bases, and 3 bases lay outside the gene matches. Germline V CDR1 and CDR2: MNHNS, SASEGT. The CDR3 loop spans 14 amino acids. The CDR3 is CASSERDRNEKLFF. CDR3 sequence (DNA): TGTGCCAGCAGTGAGCGGGACAGAAATGAAAAACTGTTTTTT.

This clone was recorded only once. This chain joins TRBV7-2 and TRBJ2-5, with TRBD2 as a possible D gene (5 bases). Germline V CDR1 and CDR2: SGHTA, FQGNSA. This CDR3 region has 18 residues. Trimming removed 1 base at V and 4 bases at J, with 22 bases between. The CDR3, as DNA: TGTGCCAGCAGCTTAGGAGTTTTTTACAAGGGAGAGGCAGAGACCCAGTACTTC. Amino acids: CASSLGVFYKGEAETQYF.

This clone was detected only once. The V and J genes are TRBV28 and TRBJ1-6, with D unclear. Trimming took off 7 bases at V and 5 bases at J, with 15 bases between the two ends. Germline V lookup: CDR1 MDHEN, CDR2 SYDVKM. The CDR3 is made up of 15 amino acids. The CDR3 protein is CASTLVGSDNSPLHF. CDR3 DNA: TGTGCCAGCACCTTGGTGGGGAGCGATAATTCACCCCTCCACTTT.

This chain uses TRBV27 with TRBJ2-7; possible D gene TRBD1, 6 bases. CDR1 is MNHEY and CDR2 is SMNVEV in the germline V gene (reference sequence). The CDR3 is 15 residues long. V gave up 0 bases and J gave up 2 bases, with 11 bases separating them. The CDR3 region has the DNA TGTGCCAGCAGTTTATCGTCCACAGGGCCCTACGAGCAGTACTTC. Protein: CASSLSSTGPYEQYF.

This chain links TRBV28 with TRBJ1-5; D is perhaps TRBD1 (5 bases). In germline, CDR1 is MDHEN, CDR2 SYDVKM. V was clipped by 5 bases and J by 5 bases, with 19 bases between them. The CDR3 covers 16 residues. As DNA, the CDR3 is TGTGCCAGCAGTCCCGGACTGGGAAAAGGGGATCAGCCCCAGCATTTT. Amino acid sequence: CASSPGLGKGDQPQHF. Full variable domain (missing parts from reference TRBV28 and TRBJ1-5): DVKVTQSSRYLVKRTGEKVFLECVQDMDHENMFWYRQDPGLGLRLIYFSYDVKMKEKGDIPEGYSVSREKKERFSLILESASTNQTSMYLCASSPGLGKGDQPQHFGDGTRLSIL.

The chain combines TRBV6-5 with TRBJ2-5, with D perhaps TRBD1 (6 bases). Per the germline V gene, CDR1 is MNHEY and CDR2 is SVGAGI. The CDR3 has 14 amino acids. The V end lost 5 bases, the J end lost 4 bases, and 14 bases lay between the germline ends. The CDR3 region is CASSQGKMRETQYF. CDR3 nucleotides: TGTGCCAGCAGTCAGGGGAAGATGCGAGAGACCCAGTACTTC.

The genes are TRBV30 and TRBJ1-1; D might be TRBD1 (5 bases). Germline-derived CDR1 and CDR2 are GTSNPN and SVGIG (reference sequence). This CDR3 spans 14 amino acids. V dropped 1 base and J dropped 5 bases, with 14 bases sitting between them. The CDR3: CAWSEGNQGTEAFF. The CDR3 nucleotides read TGTGCCTGGAGTGAGGGGAACCAGGGAACTGAAGCTTTCTTT.

This chain uses TRBV30 with TRBJ1-4, with D perhaps matching TRBD1 (5 bases). V gave up 3 bases and J gave up 3 bases, with 14 bases separating them. Germline V gives CDR1 GTSNPN, CDR2 SVGIG (reference sequence). The CDR3 is 15 amino acids. In nucleotides, the CDR3 is TGTGCCTGGAGCATGGGGGATATGGCTAATGAAAAACTGTTTTTT. Residues: CAWSMGDMANEKLFF.

This chain joins TRBV5-1 and TRBJ2-6; D not resolved. V was cut by 1 base and J by 0 bases, with 5 bases left in between. The CDR3 spans 15 residues. CDR1 is SGHRS, CDR2 YFSETQ, per germline. The CDR3 region has the DNA TGCGCCAGCAGCTTGACCCACTCTGGGGCCAACGTCCTGACTTTC. Amino acids: CASSLTHSGANVLTF.

This clone was observed a few times. The rearrangement uses TRBV24-1 and TRBJ2-7; no reliable D call. Trimming removed 4 bases at V and 3 bases at J, with 9 bases between. The germline V gene encodes CDR1 KGHDR and CDR2 SFDVKD. CDR3 length: 13 residues. The CDR3 DNA reads TGTGCCACCAGTGAAGAGCGTGGCTACGAGCAGTACTTC. Its protein product is CATSEERGYEQYF.

J is TRBJ1-1 and V is TRBV5-6, with D possibly being TRBD1 (6 bases). The CDR3 consists of 18 residues. CDR1 SGHDT and CDR2 YYEEEE come from the germline V gene. Trimming pared 4 bases from V and 3 bases from J, leaving 25 bases between. Written as DNA, the CDR3 is TGTGCCAGCAGCGCCAACGGGGATCAGGGGAGGATCGACACTGAAGCTTTCTTT. This gives the protein CASSANGDQGRIDTEAFF.

CDR3 coding DNA: TGTGCCAGCAGCCCAAGGTCCTACAATGAGCAGTTCTTC. As protein: CASSPRSYNEQFF. V and J are TRBV28 and TRBJ2-1, with D unresolved. Per germline, CDR1 MDHEN and CDR2 SYDVKM. Trimming took 6 bases from V and 1 from J, leaving 7 bases between them. This CDR3 is 13 amino acids long.

For the CDR3, the DNA is TGTGCCAGTAGTATTTGGACAGAAGGCTATGGCTACACCTTC. Its protein is CASSIWTEGYGYTF. V and J are TRBV19 and TRBJ1-2; tentatively, D is TRBD1 (6 bases). This CDR3 is built from 14 residues. The germline gives CDR1 LNHDA, CDR2 SQIVND (reference sequence). The V end was cut by 3 bases, the J end by 4 bases, with 12 bases between.

The V call is TRBV3-1 (or the pseudogene TRBV3-2), the J call TRBJ2-2; 12 nucleotides align to TRBD2. J gave up 5 bases and V 4 bases, and 5 bases lay outside the gene matches. The CDR3 has 16 residues. Germline V gene sequence: CDR1 LGHDT, CDR2 YNNKEL (reference sequence). The CDR3 sequence: CASSRGLAGLTGELFF. DNA for the CDR3: TGTGCCAGCAGCCGCGGACTAGCGGGGTTAACCGGGGAGCTGTTTTTT.

The V call is TRBV5-6, the J call TRBJ2-7; 8 bases agree with TRBD2. The CDR3 loop spans 19 amino acids. V gave up 4 bases and J gave up 6 bases; unmatched junction bases: 24. CDR1 SGHDT and CDR2 YYEEEE come from the germline V gene. DNA of the CDR3: TGTGCCAGCAGCGCCAAACCAGCGGGAGTTGGGCGTCGCGTGGCCGAGCAGTACTTC. Translation gives CASSAKPAGVGRRVAEQYF.

This chain joins TRBV4-2 and TRBJ2-3, with 8 nucleotides matching TRBD2. The V and J ends lost 4 bases and 0 bases, in that order; junction bases with no gene match: 9. Germline-derived CDR1 and CDR2 are LGHNA and YNFKEQ. This CDR3 has 17 amino acids. For the CDR3, the DNA is TGTGCCAGCAGCCCGCGGGCCGGGGGGGAAAGCACAGATACGCAGTATTTT. It is translated as CASSPRAGGESTDTQYF.

The chain combines TRBV9 with TRBJ2-3; D not resolved. The CDR3 loop spans 14 amino acids. Germline V gene data show CDR1 as SGDLS and CDR2 as YYNGEE. V lost 0 bases, J lost 4 bases, and 9 bases lay in between. The CDR3 loop is CASSVDGRADTQYF. DNA for the CDR3: TGTGCCAGCAGCGTAGATGGCAGAGCAGATACGCAGTATTTT.

This sequence joins TRBV3-1 (or the pseudogene TRBV3-2) and TRBJ1-3, with no clear D. Trimming pared 4 bases from V and 4 bases from J, leaving 14 bases between. Germline V gene lookup returns CDR1 LGHDT and CDR2 YNNKEL (reference sequence). The CDR3 has 15 amino acids. CDR3 protein: CASSPRAGRGNTIYF. The CDR3 nucleotides are TGTGCCAGCAGCCCCCGAGCCGGCCGAGGAAACACCATATATTTT.